The present TCR beta chain was sequenced within a study of regulatory T cells in long-lasting Graves disease. Overall study results and limits: With a small sample size, accuracy may have been reduced. Under persistent disease, TRBV28, TRBJ1-2 and TRBJ2-5 were used preferentially.

CDR3 length equals 15 residues. Germline V CDR1 and CDR2: LNHDA, SQIVND (reference sequence). V trimming: 5 bases; J trimming: 6 bases; junction bases outside the gene matches: 10. This clonotype has only a few counts. Its antigen is undetermined. The TCR beta library used iRepertoire HTBI primers with Arm-PCR amplification of CDR3. TCRdb redid the calling of the multiplex PCR reads with MiXCR, one entry per CDR3 protein. The data hold around 500,000 distinct CDR3 sequences, with more than 15% observed a single time. The time point was: newly diagnosed GD, antithyroid drugs for less than 3 months. PBMCs were the source of the RNA used for TCR sequencing. The same data also went into a second study, on T cells in Graves' hyperthyroidism and ophthalmopathy. That paper states: HTBI primers were the set used in a first-round RT-PCR of the TCR CDR3. Before onset, by a median of approximately 6.8 months, the model predicted ophthalmopathy.

The V call is TRBV19, the J call TRBJ1-1; 9 bases match TRBD1. The specimen comprised peripheral blood mononuclear cells (PBMCs), sampled at new diagnosis, from a patient treated with antithyroid drugs. The source is a woman aged 35-65 years with Graves disease. CDR3: CASSSRDRVVPEAFF. Here the CDR3 DNA reads TGTGCCAGTAGTTCCCGGGACAGGGTGGTACCTGAAGCTTTCTTT. Combining the CDR3 with reference TRBV19 and TRBJ1-1 gives the whole variable domain DGGITQSPKYLFRKEGQNVTLSCEQNLNHDAMYWYRQDPGQGLRLIYYSQIVNDFQKGDIAEGYSVSREKKESFPLTVTSAQKNPTAFYLCASSSRDRVVPEAFFGQGTRLTVV.